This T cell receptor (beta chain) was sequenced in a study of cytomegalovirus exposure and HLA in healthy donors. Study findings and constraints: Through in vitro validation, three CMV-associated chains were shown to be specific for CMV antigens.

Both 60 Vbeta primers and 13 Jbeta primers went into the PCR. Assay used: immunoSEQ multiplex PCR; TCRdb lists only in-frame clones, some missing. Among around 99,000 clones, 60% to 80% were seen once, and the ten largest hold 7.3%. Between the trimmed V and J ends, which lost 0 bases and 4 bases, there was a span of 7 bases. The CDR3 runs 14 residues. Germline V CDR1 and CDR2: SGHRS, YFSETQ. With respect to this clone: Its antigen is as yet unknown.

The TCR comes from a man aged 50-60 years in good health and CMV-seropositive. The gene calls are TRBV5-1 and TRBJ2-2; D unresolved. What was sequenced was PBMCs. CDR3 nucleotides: TGCGCCAGCAGCTTGGCCGTCTTCACCGGGGAGCTGTTTTTT. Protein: CASSLAVFTGELFF.